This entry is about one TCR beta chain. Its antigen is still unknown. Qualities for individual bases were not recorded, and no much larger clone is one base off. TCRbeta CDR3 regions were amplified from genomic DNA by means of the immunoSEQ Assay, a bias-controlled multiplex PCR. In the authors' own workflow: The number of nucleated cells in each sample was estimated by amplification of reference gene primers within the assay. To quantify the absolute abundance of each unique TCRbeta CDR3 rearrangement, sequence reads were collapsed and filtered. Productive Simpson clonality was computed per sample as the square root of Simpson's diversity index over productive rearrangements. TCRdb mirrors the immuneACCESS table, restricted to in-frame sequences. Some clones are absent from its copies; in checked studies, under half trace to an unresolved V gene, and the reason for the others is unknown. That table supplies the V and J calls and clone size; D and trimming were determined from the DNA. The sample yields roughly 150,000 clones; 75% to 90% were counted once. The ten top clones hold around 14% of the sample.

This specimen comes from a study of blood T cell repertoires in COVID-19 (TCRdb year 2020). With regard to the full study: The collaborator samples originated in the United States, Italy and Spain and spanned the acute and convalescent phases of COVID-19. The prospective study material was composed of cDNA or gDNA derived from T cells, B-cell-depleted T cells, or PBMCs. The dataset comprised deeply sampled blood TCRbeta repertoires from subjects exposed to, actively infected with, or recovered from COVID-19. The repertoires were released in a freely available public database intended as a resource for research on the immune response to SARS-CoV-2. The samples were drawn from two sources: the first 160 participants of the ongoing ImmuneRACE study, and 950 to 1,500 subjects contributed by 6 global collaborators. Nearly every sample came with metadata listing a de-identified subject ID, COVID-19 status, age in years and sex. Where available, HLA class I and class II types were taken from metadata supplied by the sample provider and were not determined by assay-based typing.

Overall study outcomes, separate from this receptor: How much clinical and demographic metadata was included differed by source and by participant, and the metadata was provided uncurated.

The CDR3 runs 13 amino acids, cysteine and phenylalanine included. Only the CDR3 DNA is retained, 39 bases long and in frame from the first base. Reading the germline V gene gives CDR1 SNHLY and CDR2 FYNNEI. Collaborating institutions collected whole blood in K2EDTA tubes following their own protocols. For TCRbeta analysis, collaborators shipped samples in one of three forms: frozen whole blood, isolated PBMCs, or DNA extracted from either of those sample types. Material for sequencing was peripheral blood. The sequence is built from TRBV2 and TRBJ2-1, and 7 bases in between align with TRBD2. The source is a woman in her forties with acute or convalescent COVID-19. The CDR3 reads CAGELAAYNEQFF. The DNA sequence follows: TGTGCGGGTGAGCTAGCGGCCTACAATGAGCAGTTCTTC.